This passage covers 30 T cell receptor beta chains from one sample sequenced in a study of CD8+CD57+ T cells in acquired aplastic anemia. TCR beta VDJ and CDR3 profiling used genomic DNA as template. TCRdb redid the calling of the reads with MiXCR, one entry per CDR3 protein. The sample has 400,000 to 600,000 distinct CDR3 sequences, under 40% seen once. Sequencing was done on patients that had shown CD8+CD57+ cell expansion by flow cytometry. What was sequenced was sorted CD4+, CD8+, or CD8+CD57+ T cells (not recorded which) from PBMCs. Every receptor here comes from a human donor with aplastic anemia.

The chain combines TRBV27 with TRBJ1-2; the D gene is possibly TRBD1 (6 bases). V lost 4 bases, J lost 4 bases, and 16 bases lay in between. The germline V gene encodes CDR1 MNHEY and CDR2 SMNVEV (reference sequence). The CDR3 spans 15 residues. CDR3 sequence reads: CASSSQGDLRYGYTF. The DNA for the CDR3 is TGTGCCAGCAGTTCACAGGGAGACCTTCGCTATGGCTACACCTTC.

The sample holds many counts of this clonotype. This sequence joins TRBV12-3 or TRBV12-4 and TRBJ2-7; the D is unclear. The V gene lost 3 bases and the J gene lost 2 bases, with 14 bases spanning the gap. The CDR3 length is 15 residues. The CDR3 DNA is TGTGCCAGCAGTTTTTTCGGCTTGGGCACCTACGAGCAGTACTTC. Protein sequence: CASSFFGLGTYEQYF.

The rearrangement links TRBV10-3 to TRBJ1-1; weak D call: TRBD1 (6 bases). The germline gives CDR1 ENHRY, CDR2 SYGVKD. The CDR3 is 14 amino acids. Trimming left V 9 bases short and J 1 base short, with 15 bases between. CDR3: CAIRVMDRNTEAFF. The CDR3 DNA follows: TGTGCCATACGCGTTATGGACAGGAACACTGAAGCTTTCTTT.

CDR3: CAISDSNRLTDTQYF. The CDR3 DNA follows: TGTGCCATCAGTGATTCGAACAGACTCACAGATACGCAGTATTTT. J is TRBJ2-3 and V is TRBV10-3; no definite D call. This CDR3 has 15 amino acids. V lost 3 bases to trimming and J lost 2 bases, with 12 bases between them. Germline V gives CDR1 ENHRY, CDR2 SYGVKD.

This clonotype was observed many times. The genes are TRBV3-1 and TRBJ1-2; D gene uncertain. In germline, CDR1 is LGHDT, CDR2 YNNKEL (reference sequence). V was pared by 8 bases and J by 4 bases, with 11 bases between. This CDR3 is 12 amino acids long. In nucleotides, the CDR3 is TGTGCCAGCGGGCCCGGGAGCTATGGCTACACCTTC. The encoded protein is CASGPGSYGYTF.

This clonotype was counted at least ten times. Here the CDR3 reads CATSGQGVSTEAFF. Here the CDR3 DNA reads TGTGCCACCAGTGGACAGGGGGTATCCACTGAAGCTTTCTTT. The chain uses TRBV24-1 and TRBJ1-1, with 9 bases lining up with TRBD1. The CDR3 has 14 amino acids. V gave up 5 bases and J gave up 4 bases; unmatched junction bases: 4. Germline V CDR1 and CDR2: KGHDR, SFDVKD.

This clonotype has only a few counts. V is TRBV13 and J is TRBJ2-6; D remains unclear. V gave up 3 bases and J gave up 0 bases, with 9 bases separating them. There are 16 residues in the CDR3. Germline assignment: CDR1 PRHDT and CDR2 FYEKMQ (reference sequence). CDR3 amino acids: CASSLTFLSGANVLTF. The CDR3 nucleotides read TGTGCCAGCAGCTTGACGTTCCTCTCTGGGGCCAACGTCCTGACTTTC.

The J gene is TRBJ2-7, the V gene TRBV11-2; 8 nucleotides line up with TRBD2. From germline, CDR1 is SGHAT and CDR2 FQNNGV. V gave up 4 bases and J gave up 2 bases; unmatched junction bases: 7. The CDR3 runs to 15 residues. The CDR3 spells CASSSAAGGTYEQYF. The CDR3 DNA reads TGTGCCAGCAGCTCCGCTGCGGGAGGCACCTACGAGCAGTACTTC.

The CDR3 here is CASSLMLGNTGELFF. The CDR3 region has the DNA TGTGCCAGCAGCTTAATGCTTGGGAACACCGGGGAGCTGTTTTTT. The chain recombines TRBV7-9 with TRBJ2-2; no clear D. The CDR3 length is 15 residues. Trimming cost V 2 bases and J 1 base, with 8 bases left between them. The germline CDR1 and CDR2 sequences are SEHNR and FQNEAQ (reference sequence).

This clonotype was detected ten times or more. V is TRBV29-1 and J is TRBJ2-2; the match to TRBD1 covers 10 bases. This CDR3 comprises 13 residues. The germline V gene has CDR1 SQVTM and CDR2 ANQGSEA. V trimming: 6 bases; J trimming: 5 bases; junction bases outside the gene matches: 3. The CDR3 bases are TGCAGCGTCAGGACAGGGGGAACCGGGGAGCTGTTTTTT. Amino acids: CSVRTGGTGELFF.

This clonotype was seen a few times. The rearrangement links TRBV5-1 to TRBJ2-7, with D possibly being TRBD1 (5 bases). The CDR3 is 15 amino acids. Germline CDR1 is SGHRS and CDR2 is YFSETQ. The V end was cut by 1 base, the J end by 2 bases, with 13 bases between. In nucleotides, the CDR3 is TGCGCCAGCAGCTTGCTCCAGGGTTTGGCCTACGAGCAGTACTTC. It translates to CASSLLQGLAYEQYF. The variable domain in full, completed from reference TRBV5-1 and TRBJ2-7, reads KAGVTQTPRYLIKTRGQQVTLSCSPISGHRSVSWYQQTPGQGLQFLFEYFSETQRNKGNFPGRFSGRQFSNSRSEMNVSTLELGDSALYLCASSLLQGLAYEQYFGPGTRLTVT.

The J gene is TRBJ1-1, the V gene TRBV20-1, with D unclear. Germline CDR1 DFQATT, CDR2 SNEGSKA (reference sequence). Trimming shortened V by 0 bases and J by 1 base, and 12 bases separated the two germline ends. The CDR3 contains 15 residues. The DNA for the CDR3 is TGCAGTGCTAGAGATCACCGGCGAGCGAACACTGAAGCTTTCTTT. Amino acids: CSARDHRRANTEAFF.

The rearrangement uses TRBV20-1 and TRBJ1-1; D unclear. CDR1 and CDR2 from the germline V gene are DFQATT and SNEGSKA (reference sequence). V was pared by 0 bases and J by 1 base, with 9 bases between. The CDR3 consists of 14 residues. The CDR3 sequence: CSARDGRRNTEAFF. CDR3 coding DNA: TGCAGTGCTAGAGATGGGCGGAGGAACACTGAAGCTTTCTTT.

This chain uses TRBV6-1 with TRBJ1-1; D remains unclear. This CDR3 has 13 residues. From germline, CDR1 is MNHNS and CDR2 SASEGT. The ends were cut back, 10 bases at V and 2 bases at J, with 14 bases in the middle. CDR3 protein: CATENGDNTEAFF. CDR3 sequence (DNA): TGTGCCACCGAAAACGGGGATAACACTGAAGCTTTCTTT.

The chain recombines TRBV5-5 with TRBJ1-5; tentative D call: TRBD1 (5 bases). From germline, CDR1 is SGHKS and CDR2 YYEKEE (reference sequence). The CDR3 has 15 amino acids. The ends were cut back, 0 bases at V and 2 bases at J, with 9 bases in the middle. The CDR3 spells CASSLGGARNQPQHF. The CDR3, as DNA: TGTGCCAGCAGCTTGGGAGGGGCGCGCAATCAGCCCCAGCATTTT.

This clonotype was detected many times. The gene calls are TRBV10-3 and TRBJ2-1; unclear D gene. Germline values: CDR1 ENHRY, CDR2 SYGVKD. The CDR3 loop spans 14 amino acids. Trimming stripped 3 bases from V and 7 bases from J, with 13 bases between. The CDR3 DNA reads as TGTGCCATCAGTGAAGATCAAATAGGGAATGAGCAGTTCTTC. This translates into CAISEDQIGNEQFF.

In its sample, this clonotype was seen a few times. The chain combines TRBV19 with TRBJ2-7; D is perhaps TRBD2 (6 bases). The CDR3 is made up of 13 amino acids. Germline CDR1 and CDR2: LNHDA and SQIVND (reference sequence). V was cut by 7 bases and J by 3 bases, with 13 bases left in between. The CDR3 coding sequence is TGTGCCAGTAACTCGGGGGAGAACTACGAGCAGTACTTC. Translating gives CASNSGENYEQYF.

This clonotype was detected only a few times. The J gene is TRBJ2-6, the V gene TRBV11-2; D is uncertain. Germline V gives CDR1 SGHAT, CDR2 FQNNGV. This CDR3 comprises 18 residues. V lost 1 base and J 1 base, leaving 14 bases between the germline ends. CDR3 in DNA: TGTGCCAGCAGCTTAGTCTTGGCAGACCTTTCTGGGGCCAACGTCCTGACTTTC. It translates to CASSLVLADLSGANVLTF.

This chain connects TRBV6-1 to TRBJ1-4; TRBD1 might be the D (6 bases). V was shortened by 9 bases and J by 5 bases, with 16 bases between the two germline ends. This CDR3 spans 14 amino acids. The germline gives CDR1 MNHNS, CDR2 SASEGT. The CDR3 DNA follows: TGTGCCAGTCATCCGGACAGTATAAATGAAAAACTGTTTTTT. It yields the protein CASHPDSINEKLFF.

The chain carries TRBV11-2 and TRBJ2-4; D is uncertain. The V gene's germline CDR1 is SGHAT and CDR2 FQNNGV. The germline V and J ends were trimmed by 5 bases and 2 bases, with 13 bases remaining between them. The CDR3 extends over 15 amino acids. In DNA form, the CDR3 reads TGTGCCAGCAGCGGGAAGGCCGCGCCCAAAAACATTCAGTACTTC. Protein: CASSGKAAPKNIQYF.

This clonotype has at least ten counts. This sequence joins TRBV29-1 and TRBJ2-2; D not resolved. Trimming stripped 1 base from V and 3 bases from J, with 3 bases between. CDR1 SQVTM and CDR2 ANQGSEA come from the germline V gene. CDR3 length: 12 residues. The CDR3 region is CSVEAYTGELFF. The CDR3 nucleotides are TGCAGCGTTGAAGCCTACACCGGGGAGCTGTTTTTT.

Notes on this clonotype: A much bigger clone sits one base away, suggesting this may be a read error. Since the CDR3 does not end with the conserved phenylalanine or tryptophan, this likely comes from a read error. The chain couples TRBV7-2 to TRBJ1-2, with a possible D match to TRBD1 (6 bases). Deletions cut 5 bases from V and 4 bases from J, with 14 bases between. CDR3 length equals 14 residues. The V gene's germline CDR1 is SGHTA and CDR2 FQGNSA. The CDR3 here is CASSTETGPYGYTS. The CDR3 bases are TGTGCCAGCAGCACCGAGACAGGACCCTATGGCTACACCTCC.

This clonotype has ten or more counts. The chain joins TRBV2 to TRBJ2-7, with D hard to call. The CDR3 has 12 amino acids. V dropped 8 bases and J dropped 4 bases, with 12 bases sitting between them. The germline V gene encodes CDR1 SNHLY and CDR2 FYNNEI. The CDR3 spells CASGLVRYEQYF. The CDR3 DNA reads TGTGCCAGCGGGCTAGTGAGGTACGAGCAGTACTTC.

This clonotype was found once. The CDR3, as DNA: TGTGCCGTAAAAACGGAGGGAGCCTCCTACGAGCAGTACTTC. Translation: CAVKTEGASYEQYF. The rearrangement links TRBV5-3 to TRBJ2-7; perhaps TRBD2 as D (6 bases). TRBV5-3 is sorted into the ORF group, with uncertain function. V lost 10 bases, J lost 0 bases, and 17 bases lay in between. This CDR3 is built from 14 residues.

The chain recombines TRBV6-1 with TRBJ1-5, with TRBD1 as a possible D gene (5 bases). CDR3 length equals 13 residues. Germline CDR1 reads MNHNS; CDR2 reads SASEGT. The V and J ends lost 4 bases and 7 bases respectively, with 11 bases between them. CDR3 in DNA: TGTGCCAGCAGTGGAGGGACGAGACAGCCCCAGCATTTT. It codes for CASSGGTRQPQHF.

This clonotype was detected many times. The V and J genes are TRBV29-1 and TRBJ2-7, with no clear D. The germline gives CDR1 SQVTM, CDR2 ANQGSEA. This CDR3 comprises 14 residues. V was shortened by 5 bases and J by 0 bases, with 14 bases between the two germline ends. Here the CDR3 reads CSVRETSDSYEQYF. The CDR3 DNA follows: TGCAGCGTTCGAGAGACATCCGACTCCTACGAGCAGTACTTC.

This clonotype was seen only a few times. J is TRBJ2-3 and V is TRBV5-8; D remains ambiguous. CDR3 size: 12 residues. The germline CDR1 and CDR2 sequences are SGHTS and YDEGEE. V lost 0 bases and J 6 bases, leaving 5 bases between the germline ends. CDR3 sequence: CASSLEEDTQYF. CDR3 nucleotide sequence: TGTGCCAGCAGCTTGGAGGAGGATACGCAGTATTTT.

The chain has TRBV19 and TRBJ2-1; tentatively, D is TRBD1 (6 bases). The CDR3 sequence is 17 residues long. V shed 4 bases and J shed 0 bases, with 16 bases lying between them. CDR1 is LNHDA and CDR2 is SQIVND in the germline V gene (reference sequence). This CDR3 is CASSTTRRGSSYNEQFF. The CDR3, as DNA: TGTGCCAGTAGTACAACTAGAAGGGGGAGCTCCTACAATGAGCAGTTCTTC.

In its sample, this clonotype was seen many times. V gene TRBV19 combines with J gene TRBJ2-5; D is perhaps TRBD1 or TRBD2 (5 bases each). The V gene lost 3 bases and the J gene lost 5 bases, with 16 bases spanning the gap. The CDR3 is 15 amino acids. CDR1 LNHDA and CDR2 SQIVND come from the germline V gene (reference sequence). CDR3 loop: CASSMVGLAGETQYF. CDR3 in DNA: TGTGCCAGTAGTATGGTGGGGCTAGCTGGGGAGACCCAGTACTTC.

This clonotype was detected many times. V is TRBV25-1 and J is TRBJ2-3; D gene uncertain. This CDR3 is 15 amino acids long. Germline CDR1 MGHDK, CDR2 SYGVNS. V lost 4 bases, J lost 0 bases, and 11 bases lay in between. In DNA form, the CDR3 reads TGTGCCAGCAGTGCCCGACACCAGAGCACAGATACGCAGTATTTT. Translating gives CASSARHQSTDTQYF.